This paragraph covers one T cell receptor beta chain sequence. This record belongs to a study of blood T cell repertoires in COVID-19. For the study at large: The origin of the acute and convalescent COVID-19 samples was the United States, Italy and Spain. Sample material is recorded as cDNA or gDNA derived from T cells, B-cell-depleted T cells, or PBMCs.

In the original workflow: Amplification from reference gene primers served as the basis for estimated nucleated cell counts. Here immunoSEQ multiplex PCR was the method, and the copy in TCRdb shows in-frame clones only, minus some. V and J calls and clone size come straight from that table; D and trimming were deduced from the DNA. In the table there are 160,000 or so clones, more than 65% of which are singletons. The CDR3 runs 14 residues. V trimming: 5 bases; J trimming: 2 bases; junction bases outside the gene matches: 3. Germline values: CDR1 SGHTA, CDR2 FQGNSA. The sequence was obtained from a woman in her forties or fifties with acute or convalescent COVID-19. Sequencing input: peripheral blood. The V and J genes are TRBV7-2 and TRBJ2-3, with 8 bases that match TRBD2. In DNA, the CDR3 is TGTGCCAGCAGCCAGCGGGGGATCACAGATACGCAGTATTTT. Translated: CASSQRGITDTQYF.